One sample yielded the 5 T cell receptor beta chains listed below, sequenced in a study of T cell responses to AZD1222 COVID-19 vaccine. Sequencing used immunoSEQ multiplex PCR; TCRdb keeps in-frame clones, though not all of them. Among about 150,000 clones listed, roughly 93% were seen once. Here the sequenced sample was peripheral blood, taken on day 0 of AZD1222 vaccination. The receptor source for this set is an adult in good health.

The chain carries TRBV7-9 and TRBJ2-1, with D possibly TRBD1 on 5 matching bases. Germline V CDR1 and CDR2: SEHNR, FQNEAQ (reference sequence). Trimming cost V 2 bases and J 9 bases, with 14 bases left between them. The CDR3 has 14 residues. The CDR3: CASSLPPGHSEQFF. The CDR3, as DNA: TGTGCCAGCAGCTTACCCCCAGGGCACAGTGAGCAGTTCTTC. Looking up the rest from reference TRBV7-9 and TRBJ2-1 gives the full variable domain: DTGVSQNPRHKITKRGQNVTFRCDPISEHNRLYWYRQTLGQGPEFLTYFQNEAQLEKSRLLSDRFSAERPKGSFSTLEIQRTEQGDSAMYLCASSLPPGHSEQFFGPGTRLTVL.

The V call is TRBV10-3, the J call TRBJ2-2, with TRBD1 matching over 9 bases. The CDR3 is 16 amino acids. V trimming: 6 bases; J trimming: 1 base; junction bases outside the gene matches: 6. The germline gives CDR1 ENHRY, CDR2 SYGVKD. CDR3 amino acids: CAISLGQGENTGELFF. In nucleotides, the CDR3 is TGTGCCATCAGCTTGGGACAGGGCGAGAACACCGGGGAGCTGTTTTTT.

The chain employs TRBV7-8 and TRBJ2-1, with 7 bases matching TRBD1. This CDR3 contains 17 residues. Per germline, CDR1 SGHVS and CDR2 FQNEAQ. V lost 0 bases to trimming and J lost 7 bases; unmatched junction nucleotides: 12. The CDR3 region is CASSLARYGDSGNEQFF. CDR3 bases: TGTGCCAGCAGCTTAGCGCGATACGGGGACAGTGGGAATGAGCAGTTCTTC.

The gene calls are TRBV6-2 or TRBV6-3 and TRBJ2-5, with a tentative D call TRBD1 (5 bases). CDR1 and CDR2 (germline): MNHEY, SVGEGT. Trimming removed 4 bases at V and 7 bases at J, with 16 bases between. This CDR3 comprises 14 residues. The CDR3 DNA reads as TGTGCCAGCAGTTCGATCAAGGGGCGCGGGACCCAGTACTTC. Its translation is CASSSIKGRGTQYF.

CDR3 DNA: TGTGCCATCAGTGAGTTCGGACTAGCGAGGCAGTTCTTC. It yields the protein CAISEFGLARQFF. This chain connects TRBV10-3 to TRBJ2-1; 9 nucleotides match TRBD2. The V gene end was trimmed by 1 base and the J gene end by 12 bases; junction bases not matched to a gene: 4. The V gene's germline CDR1 is ENHRY and CDR2 SYGVKD. The CDR3 is made up of 13 amino acids.